Here is one T cell receptor (beta chain) with its context. These data belong to a study of T cell changes during pregnancy in multiple sclerosis. Per germline, CDR1 SGHKS and CDR2 YYEKEE (reference sequence). CDR3 length equals 14 residues. The junction had 6 bases not matched to a gene; V was cut back by 4 bases and J by 4 bases. Generated by immunoSEQ multiplex PCR, the TCRdb table keeps only in-frame clones and is missing some. In the table there are some 59,000 clones, about 90% of which are singletons. Sequences were derived from peripheral blood, sampled in the third trimester of pregnancy. The genes are TRBV5-5 and TRBJ1-1; 8 bases are a match to TRBD1. The clonotype was recovered from a female donor in good health, enrolled as a control in a pregnancy study. CDR3 sequence reads: CASSLGTGRTEAFF. The CDR3 DNA reads TGTGCCAGCAGCCTCGGGACAGGACGCACTGAAGCTTTCTTT.